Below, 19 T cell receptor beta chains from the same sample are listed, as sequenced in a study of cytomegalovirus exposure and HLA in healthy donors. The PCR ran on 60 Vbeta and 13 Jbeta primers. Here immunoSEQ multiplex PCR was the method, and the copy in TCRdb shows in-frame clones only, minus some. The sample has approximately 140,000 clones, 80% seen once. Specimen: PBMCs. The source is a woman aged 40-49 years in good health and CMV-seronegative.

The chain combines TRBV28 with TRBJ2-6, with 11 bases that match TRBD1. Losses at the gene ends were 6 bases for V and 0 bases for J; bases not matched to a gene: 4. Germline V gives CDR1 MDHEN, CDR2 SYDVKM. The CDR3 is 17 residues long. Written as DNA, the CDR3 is TGTGCCAGCAGCGCCGGGACAGGGGGCTCTGGGGCCAACGTCCTGACTTTC. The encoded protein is CASSAGTGGSGANVLTF. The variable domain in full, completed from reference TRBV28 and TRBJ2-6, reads DVKVTQSSRYLVKRTGEKVFLECVQDMDHENMFWYRQDPGLGLRLIYFSYDVKMKEKGDIPEGYSVSREKKERFSLILESASTNQTSMYLCASSAGTGGSGANVLTFGAGSRLTVL.

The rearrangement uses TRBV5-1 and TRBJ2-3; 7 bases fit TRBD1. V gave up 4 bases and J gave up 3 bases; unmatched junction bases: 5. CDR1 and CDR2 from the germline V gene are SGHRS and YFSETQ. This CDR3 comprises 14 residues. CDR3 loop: CASSRRQGTDTQYF. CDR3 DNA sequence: TGCGCCAGCAGCCGTAGACAGGGAACAGATACGCAGTATTTT.

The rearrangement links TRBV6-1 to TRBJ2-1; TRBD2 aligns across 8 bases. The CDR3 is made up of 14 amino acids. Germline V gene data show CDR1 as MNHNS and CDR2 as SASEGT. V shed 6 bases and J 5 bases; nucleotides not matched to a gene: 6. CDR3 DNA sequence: TGTGCCAGCAGCGGGACGGGACTAGACAATGAGCAGTTCTTC. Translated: CASSGTGLDNEQFF.

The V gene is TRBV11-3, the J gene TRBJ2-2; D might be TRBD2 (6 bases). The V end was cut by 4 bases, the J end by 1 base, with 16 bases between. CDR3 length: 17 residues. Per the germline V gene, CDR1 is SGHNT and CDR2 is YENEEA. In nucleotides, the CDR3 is TGTGCCAGCAGCTCCACGGCTTGGGGGGTGAACACCGGGGAGCTGTTTTTT. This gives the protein CASSSTAWGVNTGELFF.

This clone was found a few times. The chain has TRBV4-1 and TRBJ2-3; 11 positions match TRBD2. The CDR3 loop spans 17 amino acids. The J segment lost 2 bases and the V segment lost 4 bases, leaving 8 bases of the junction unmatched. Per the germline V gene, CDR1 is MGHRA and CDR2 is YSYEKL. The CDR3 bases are TGCGCCAGCAGCCGGAATCTAGCGGGGGGCTTCACAGATACGCAGTATTTT. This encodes CASSRNLAGGFTDTQYF.

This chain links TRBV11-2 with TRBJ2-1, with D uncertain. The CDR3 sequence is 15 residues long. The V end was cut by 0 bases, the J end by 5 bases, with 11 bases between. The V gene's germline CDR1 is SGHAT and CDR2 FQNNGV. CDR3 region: CASSLDRGRNNEQFF. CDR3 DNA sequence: TGTGCCAGCAGCTTAGATCGAGGCAGAAACAATGAGCAGTTCTTC.

The CDR3 reads CASGWGQTNQPQHF. CDR3 sequence (DNA): TGTGCTAGTGGTTGGGGACAGACGAATCAGCCCCAGCATTTT. The J gene is TRBJ1-5, the V gene TRBV12-5; TRBD1 matches at 7 bases. The CDR3 totals 14 residues. Per the germline V gene, CDR1 is LGHNT and CDR2 is FRNRAP. J lost 4 bases, V lost 4 bases, and 4 bases had no gene match.

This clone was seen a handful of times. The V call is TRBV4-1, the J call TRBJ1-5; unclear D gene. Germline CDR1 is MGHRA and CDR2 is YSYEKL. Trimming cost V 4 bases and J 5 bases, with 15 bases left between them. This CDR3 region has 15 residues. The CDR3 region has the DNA TGCGCCAGCAGCCGAGAGGAGTGGGGAGATCAGCCCCAGCATTTT. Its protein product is CASSREEWGDQPQHF.

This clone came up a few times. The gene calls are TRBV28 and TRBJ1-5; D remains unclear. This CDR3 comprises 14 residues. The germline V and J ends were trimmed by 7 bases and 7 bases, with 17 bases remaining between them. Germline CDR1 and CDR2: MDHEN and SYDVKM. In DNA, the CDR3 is TGTGCCAGCACCAAAAGGACGGGAGTACAGCCCCAGCATTTT. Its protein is CASTKRTGVQPQHF.

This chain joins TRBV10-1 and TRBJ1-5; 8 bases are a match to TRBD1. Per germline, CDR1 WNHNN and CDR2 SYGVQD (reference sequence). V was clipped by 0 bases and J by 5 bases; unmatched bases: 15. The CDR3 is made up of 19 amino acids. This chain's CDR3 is CASSESPIGLQGVDQPQHF. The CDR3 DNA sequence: TGCGCCAGCAGTGAGTCACCGATTGGGTTACAGGGGGTGGATCAGCCCCAGCATTTT.

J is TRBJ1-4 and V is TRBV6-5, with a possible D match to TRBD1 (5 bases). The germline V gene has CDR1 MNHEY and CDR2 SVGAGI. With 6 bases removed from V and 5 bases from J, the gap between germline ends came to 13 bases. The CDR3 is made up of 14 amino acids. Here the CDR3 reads CASSERGFNEKLFF. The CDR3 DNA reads TGTGCCAGCAGCGAAAGGGGTTTCAATGAAAAACTGTTTTTT.

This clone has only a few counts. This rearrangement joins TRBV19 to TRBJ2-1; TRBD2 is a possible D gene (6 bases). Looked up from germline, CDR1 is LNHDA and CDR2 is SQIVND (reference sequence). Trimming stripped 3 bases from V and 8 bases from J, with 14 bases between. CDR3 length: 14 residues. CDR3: CASSISGMSHEQFF. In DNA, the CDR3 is TGTGCCAGTAGTATTAGCGGCATGTCCCATGAGCAGTTCTTC.

CDR3 loop: CASNGLAVSTDTQYF. The CDR3 coding sequence is TGTGCCAGCAATGGGTTAGCAGTAAGCACAGATACGCAGTATTTT. The chain recombines TRBV7-2 with TRBJ2-3; no firm D call. V lost 7 bases, J lost 0 bases, and 14 bases lay in between. The germline gives CDR1 SGHTA, CDR2 FQGNSA. The CDR3 is 15 residues long. Filled out from reference TRBV7-2 and TRBJ2-3, the complete variable domain reads GAGVSQSPSNKVTEKGKDVELRCDPISGHTALYWYRQSLGQGLEFLIYFQGNSAPDKSGLPSDRFSAERTGGSVSTLTIQRTQQEDSAVYLCASNGLAVSTDTQYFGPGTRLTVL.

DNA for the CDR3: TGTGCCAGCAGCTTGGCGGGGACAGGGTCCTACGAGCAGTACTTC. Its protein product is CASSLAGTGSYEQYF. The rearrangement uses TRBV5-4 and TRBJ2-7; TRBD1 aligns across 9 bases. Looked up from germline, CDR1 is SGHNT and CDR2 is YYREEE (reference sequence). This CDR3 has 15 amino acids. Trimming at V came to 0 bases and at J to 1 base, leaving 2 bases not matched to a gene.

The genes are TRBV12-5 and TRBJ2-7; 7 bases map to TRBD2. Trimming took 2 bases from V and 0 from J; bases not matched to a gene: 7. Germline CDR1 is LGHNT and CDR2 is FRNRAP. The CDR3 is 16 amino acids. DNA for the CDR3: TGTGCTAGTGGTTTGTTTAGCGGGTTAAGCTCCTACGAGCAGTACTTC. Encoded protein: CASGLFSGLSSYEQYF.

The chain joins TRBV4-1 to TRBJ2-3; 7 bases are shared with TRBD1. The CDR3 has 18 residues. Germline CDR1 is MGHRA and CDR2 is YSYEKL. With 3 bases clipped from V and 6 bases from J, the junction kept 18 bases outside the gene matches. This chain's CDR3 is CASSHLLRTGQRRDTQYF. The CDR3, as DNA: TGCGCCAGCAGCCACCTTCTCAGGACAGGTCAGAGAAGGGATACGCAGTATTTT.

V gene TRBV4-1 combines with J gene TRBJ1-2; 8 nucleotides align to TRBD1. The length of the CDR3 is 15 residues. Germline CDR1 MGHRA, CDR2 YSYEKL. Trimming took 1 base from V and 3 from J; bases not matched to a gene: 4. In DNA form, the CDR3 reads TGCGCCAGCAGCCAAGGGACAGGGACCTACTATGGCTACACCTTC. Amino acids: CASSQGTGTYYGYTF.

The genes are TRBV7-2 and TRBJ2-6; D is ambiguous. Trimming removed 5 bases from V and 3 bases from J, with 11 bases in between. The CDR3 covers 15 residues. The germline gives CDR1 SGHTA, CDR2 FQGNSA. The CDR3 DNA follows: TGTGCCAGCAGCGCCGCAGAGGTTGGGGCCAACGTCCTGACTTTC. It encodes CASSAAEVGANVLTF.

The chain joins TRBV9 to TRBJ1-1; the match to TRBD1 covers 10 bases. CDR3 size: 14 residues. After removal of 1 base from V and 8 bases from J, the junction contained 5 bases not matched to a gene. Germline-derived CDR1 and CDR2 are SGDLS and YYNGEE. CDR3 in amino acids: CASSVLPGQGEAFF. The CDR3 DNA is TGTGCCAGCAGCGTATTACCGGGACAGGGGGAAGCTTTCTTT.